This TCR beta chain emerged from a study of T cell repertoires in ileal Crohn's disease. General study points: Mucosal expansions were suggested to be mainly CD8 T cells.

In its sample, this clone was seen once. Its antigen is not known. Germline V gives CDR1 SGDLS, CDR2 YYNGEE. This CDR3 region has 13 residues. V dropped 4 bases and J dropped 8 bases, with 10 bases sitting between them. Per sample, roughly 530 nanograms of biopsy DNA were TCRB immunosequenced. TCRdb's table, derived via immunoSEQ multiplex PCR, lists solely in-frame clones and lacks some. The repertoire holds 11,000 to 15,000 clones, with 80% to 85% as singletons. Adults with ileal or ileocolonic Crohn's disease and an indication for resection were eligible. The V gene is TRBV9, the J gene TRBJ1-6; no clear D. The origin of this receptor is an adult with Crohn's disease. What was sequenced was ileal tissue. CDR3 sequence: CASSTVLDSPLHF. For the CDR3, the DNA is TGTGCCAGCAGCACGGTTCTGGATTCACCCCTCCACTTT.